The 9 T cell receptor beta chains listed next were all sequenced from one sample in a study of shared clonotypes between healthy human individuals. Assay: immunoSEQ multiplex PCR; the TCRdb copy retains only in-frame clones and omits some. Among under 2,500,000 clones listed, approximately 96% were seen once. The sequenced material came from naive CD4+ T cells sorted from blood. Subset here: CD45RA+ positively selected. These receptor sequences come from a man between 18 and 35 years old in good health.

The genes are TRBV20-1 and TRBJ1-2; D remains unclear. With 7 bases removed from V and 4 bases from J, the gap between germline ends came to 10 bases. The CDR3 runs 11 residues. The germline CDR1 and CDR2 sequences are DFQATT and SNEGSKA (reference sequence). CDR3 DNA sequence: TGCAGTGAGCCGCCCAGCTATGGCTACACCTTC. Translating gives CSEPPSYGYTF.

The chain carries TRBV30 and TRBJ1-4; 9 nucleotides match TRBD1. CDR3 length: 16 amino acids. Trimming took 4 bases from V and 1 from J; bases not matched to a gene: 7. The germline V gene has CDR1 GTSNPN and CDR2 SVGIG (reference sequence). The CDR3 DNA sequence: TGTGCCTGGACCCCGGGACAGGGACAAACTAATGAAAAACTGTTTTTT. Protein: CAWTPGQGQTNEKLFF.

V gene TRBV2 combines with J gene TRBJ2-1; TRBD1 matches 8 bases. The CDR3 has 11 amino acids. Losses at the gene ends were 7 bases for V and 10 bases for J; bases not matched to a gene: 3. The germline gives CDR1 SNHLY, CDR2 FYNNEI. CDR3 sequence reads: CASNRGTEQFF. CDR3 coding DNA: TGTGCCAGCAACAGGGGGACCGAGCAGTTCTTC.

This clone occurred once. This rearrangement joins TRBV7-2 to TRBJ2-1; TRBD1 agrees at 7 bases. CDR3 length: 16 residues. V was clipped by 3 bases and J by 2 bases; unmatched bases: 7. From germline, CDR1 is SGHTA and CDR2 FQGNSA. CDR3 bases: TGTGCCAGCAGCTTGGTGGGACAGTTACCCTACAATGAGCAGTTCTTC. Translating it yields CASSLVGQLPYNEQFF.

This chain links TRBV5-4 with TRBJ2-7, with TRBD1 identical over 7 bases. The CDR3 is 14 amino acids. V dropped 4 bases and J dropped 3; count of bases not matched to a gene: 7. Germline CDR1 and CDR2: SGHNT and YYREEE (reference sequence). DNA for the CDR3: TGTGCCAGCAGCCGAGCGGACAGGTTCTACGAGCAGTACTTC. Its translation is CASSRADRFYEQYF.

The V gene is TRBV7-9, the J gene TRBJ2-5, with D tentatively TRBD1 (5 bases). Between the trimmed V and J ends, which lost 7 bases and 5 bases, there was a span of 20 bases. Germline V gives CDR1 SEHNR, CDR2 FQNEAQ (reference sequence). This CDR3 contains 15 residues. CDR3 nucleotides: TGTGCCAGCAACCCGATCCTCAGGGTTGGGGAGACCCAGTACTTC. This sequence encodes CASNPILRVGETQYF.

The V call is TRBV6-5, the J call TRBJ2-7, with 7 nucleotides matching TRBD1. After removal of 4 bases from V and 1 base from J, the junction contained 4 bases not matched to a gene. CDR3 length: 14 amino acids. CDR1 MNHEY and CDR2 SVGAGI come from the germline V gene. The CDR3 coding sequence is TGTGCCAGCAGTTCGTGGGACAGTTCCTACGAGCAGTACTTC. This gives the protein CASSSWDSSYEQYF.

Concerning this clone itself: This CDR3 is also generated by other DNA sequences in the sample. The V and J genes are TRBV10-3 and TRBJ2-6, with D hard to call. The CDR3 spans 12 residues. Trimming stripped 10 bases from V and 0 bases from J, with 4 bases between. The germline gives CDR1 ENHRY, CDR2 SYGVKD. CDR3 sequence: CATSSGANVLTF. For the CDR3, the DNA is TGTGCCACCTCCTCTGGGGCCAACGTCCTGACTTTC.

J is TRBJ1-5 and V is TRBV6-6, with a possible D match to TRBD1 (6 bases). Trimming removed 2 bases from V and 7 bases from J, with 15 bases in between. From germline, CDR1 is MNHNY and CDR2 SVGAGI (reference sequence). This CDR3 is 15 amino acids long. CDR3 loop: CASSYRDIGEQPQHF. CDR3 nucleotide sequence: TGTGCCAGCAGTTACCGGGACATAGGCGAACAGCCCCAGCATTTT.